Reported below is one TCR beta chain. Antigen: not known. Per germline, CDR1 LNHDA and CDR2 SQIVND (reference sequence). Trimming at V came to 2 bases and at J to 0 bases, leaving 8 bases not matched to a gene. This CDR3 has 17 residues. This entry is derived from a study of long-term antiretroviral therapy in people with HIV. The study, taken as a whole, reports: Participants lacked recorded data on ART adherence, viral resistance or therapy changes.

The samples, holding about 1-10 million cryopreserved PBMC, were thawed before DNA extraction was carried out. Version v3.0 of the immunoSEQ assay ran at survey level. It was 40,000-50,000 T-cell genomes per sample that sequencing targeted. Clones were sequenced by immunoSEQ multiplex PCR, and TCRdb holds only the in-frame ones, with some missing. The data show around 26,000 clones, approximately 93% seen once. The gene calls are TRBV19 and TRBJ1-1, with 8 nucleotides matching TRBD1. The specimen was unsorted PBMCs, collected 7.6 years after starting antiretroviral therapy. This TCR was sampled from a woman aged 40 to 50 with HIV. CDR3 protein: CASSIRAGGDMNTEAFF. The CDR3, as DNA: TGTGCCAGTAGTATAAGGGCAGGGGGCGACATGAACACTGAAGCTTTCTTT. Together with reference TRBV19 and TRBJ1-1, the CDR3 gives the full variable domain: DGGITQSPKYLFRKEGQNVTLSCEQNLNHDAMYWYRQDPGQGLRLIYYSQIVNDFQKGDIAEGYSVSREKKESFPLTVTSAQKNPTAFYLCASSIRAGGDMNTEAFFGQGTRLTVV.